Listed here is a single TCR beta chain. As yet, its antigen is unknown. Authors' methods: Building a distant-metastasis classifier for papillary thyroid cancer drew on CDR3 differences across clinicopathological groups. TCRdb ran MiXCR on the PCR reads. It is TCRdb's table, rather than the study itself, that gives the V and J calls and clone size. Of around 16,000 clones in the sample, more than 15% were seen once. No patient had received any treatment before thyroid surgery. The entry originates in a study of metastatic and nonmetastatic thyroid tumors. The wider study: Repertoire comparison spanned blood and tumor or nodule tissue of malignant and benign thyroid patients.

Study conclusions and caveats: Reported TCR beta diversity, measured in blood and tumor, was significantly higher for malignant thyroid tumors than for benign nodules.

Germline CDR1 is MNHNS and CDR2 is SASEGT. V gave up 6 bases and J gave up 4 bases, with 19 bases separating them. The CDR3 is 16 residues long. Sequencing was performed on blood. The chain employs TRBV6-1 and TRBJ1-3, with D uncertain. This TCR derives from a female donor with papillary thyroid cancer or a benign thyroid nodule (not recorded which). Some clones in this sample may be carry-over from other donors' samples. The CDR3 coding sequence is TGTGCCAGCAGCCTGGGTGCTTGTACAGAAGGAAACACCATATATTTT. Translating it yields CASSLGACTEGNTIYF.